This passage covers 15 T cell receptor beta chains from one sample sequenced in a study of shared clonotypes between healthy human individuals. CD45RO-negative, CCR7-selected cells formed the naive CD8 fraction, which excluded terminally differentiated effector memory CD45RA+ cells. The repertoire was sequenced with immunoSEQ multiplex PCR; TCRdb's copy has only in-frame clones and lacks some. The repertoire has roughly 810,000 clones, about 96% of them found once; the top ten carry 0.2% to 0.25%. The sample was naive CD8+ T cells sorted from blood. The receptor set was obtained from a man aged 30 to 45 in good health.

This sequence joins TRBV5-1 and TRBJ2-7; maybe TRBD1 (5 bases). The CDR3 is 15 residues long. Deletions cut 1 base from V and 0 bases from J, with 11 bases between. Germline V gene sequence: CDR1 SGHRS, CDR2 YFSETQ. CDR3 region: CASSLFAGFSYEQYF. In nucleotides, the CDR3 is TGCGCCAGCAGCTTGTTTGCAGGGTTCTCCTACGAGCAGTACTTC.

This rearrangement joins TRBV7-6 to TRBJ1-4; tentative D call: TRBD1 (6 bases). The germline V and J ends were trimmed by 5 bases and 8 bases, with 12 bases remaining between them. Germline assignment: CDR1 SGHVS and CDR2 FNYEAQ. The CDR3 has 13 amino acids. The CDR3 coding sequence is TGTGCCAGCAGCCGAACGGGGGCCGAAAAACTGTTTTTT. The encoded protein is CASSRTGAEKLFF.

J is TRBJ1-1 and V is TRBV6-1, with D possibly TRBD1 on 6 matching bases. V shed 6 bases and J shed 5 bases, with 19 bases lying between them. This CDR3 has 15 amino acids. Germline lookup yields CDR1 MNHNS and CDR2 SASEGT. The CDR3 reads CASSLKGGPWTEAFF. The DNA of the CDR3 is TGTGCCAGCAGCCTAAAGGGGGGGCCGTGGACTGAAGCTTTCTTT.

J is TRBJ2-7 and V is TRBV7-8; D uncertain. Trimming stripped 5 bases from V and 0 bases from J, with 5 bases between. Per germline, CDR1 SGHVS and CDR2 FQNEAQ. The CDR3 contains 12 residues. The CDR3 region is CASSRTSYEQYF. The CDR3 DNA reads as TGTGCCAGCAGCAGGACCTCCTACGAGCAGTACTTC. Together with reference TRBV7-8 and TRBJ2-7, the CDR3 gives the full variable domain: GAGVSQSPRYKVAKRGQDVALRCDPISGHVSLFWYQQALGQGPEFLTYFQNEAQLDKSGLPSDRFFAERPEGSVSTLKIQRTQQEDSAVYLCASSRTSYEQYFGPGTRLTVT.

The chain has TRBV10-2 and TRBJ2-2, with D possibly TRBD1 on 5 matching bases. This CDR3 is built from 13 residues. V dropped 6 bases and J dropped 4 bases, with 9 bases sitting between them. Germline CDR1 is WSHSY and CDR2 is SAAADI. CDR3 region: CASRQGSTGELFF. CDR3 DNA sequence: TGCGCCAGCAGGCAGGGAAGCACCGGGGAGCTGTTTTTT.

The gene calls are TRBV19 and TRBJ2-1, with 8 bases fitting TRBD1. Germline values: CDR1 LNHDA, CDR2 SQIVND (reference sequence). V gave up 6 bases and J gave up 5 bases; unmatched junction bases: 9. This CDR3 region has 15 residues. CDR3 coding DNA: TGTGCCAGTAGGGAGACAGGGGCTAGCCACAATGAGCAGTTCTTC. This encodes CASRETGASHNEQFF.

This chain joins TRBV27 and TRBJ2-7; TRBD1 agrees at 9 bases. The germline V gene encodes CDR1 MNHEY and CDR2 SMNVEV (reference sequence). This CDR3 is 13 amino acids long. The V gene end was trimmed by 5 bases and the J gene end by 4 bases; junction bases not matched to a gene: 3. Here the CDR3 DNA reads TGTGCCAGCAGTCACGGGACAGGGTACGAGCAGTACTTC. Residues: CASSHGTGYEQYF.

V usage is TRBV7-9 and J usage is TRBJ2-5; 10 bases are shared with TRBD1. Unmatched junction bases numbered 9, after V lost 5 bases and J lost 0 bases. This CDR3 has 17 residues. From germline, CDR1 is SEHNR and CDR2 FQNEAQ (reference sequence). CDR3 protein: CASSPTLDRGNQETQYF. Here the CDR3 DNA reads TGTGCCAGCAGCCCTACCCTGGACAGGGGGAACCAAGAGACCCAGTACTTC.

The V gene is TRBV5-4, the J gene TRBJ2-4; D is ambiguous. The V end was cut by 0 bases, the J end by 0 bases, with 4 bases between. Germline-derived CDR1 and CDR2 are SGHNT and YYREEE (reference sequence). The CDR3 is 14 amino acids. CDR3 residues: CASSLAGAKNIQYF. The CDR3 DNA sequence: TGTGCCAGCAGCTTGGCGGGAGCCAAAAACATTCAGTACTTC.

The chain carries TRBV15 and TRBJ2-2, with TRBD1 as a possible D gene (6 bases). CDR3 length equals 16 residues. The ends were cut back, 6 bases at V and 6 bases at J, with 20 bases in the middle. Germline loops: CDR1 LNHNV, CDR2 YYDKDF (reference sequence). CDR3 sequence reads: CATRFRRDISSGELFF. In DNA form, the CDR3 reads TGTGCCACCAGGTTTCGTCGGGACATCTCGTCCGGGGAGCTGTTTTTT.

This chain joins TRBV4-1 and TRBJ2-1, with D perhaps TRBD1 (6 bases). This CDR3 is built from 16 residues. The V gene's germline CDR1 is MGHRA and CDR2 YSYEKL. Trimming cost V 0 bases and J 5 bases, with 14 bases left between them. Here the CDR3 reads CASSQDPGAQHNEQFF. CDR3 in DNA: TGCGCCAGCAGCCAAGATCCAGGGGCGCAACACAATGAGCAGTTCTTC.

V gene TRBV27 combines with J gene TRBJ2-1; the D is unclear. CDR3 length: 15 amino acids. The germline V gene has CDR1 MNHEY and CDR2 SMNVEV (reference sequence). The ends were cut back, 5 bases at V and 0 bases at J, with 11 bases in the middle. CDR3 coding DNA: TGTGCCAGCAGTCCGACAAGTCCCTCCTACAATGAGCAGTTCTTC. Its translation is CASSPTSPSYNEQFF.

On this clone: At one boundary the junction diverges from the germline segment, which might be a read error. This sequence joins TRBV27 and TRBJ2-3; D is undetermined. This CDR3 contains 13 residues. Germline-derived CDR1 and CDR2 are MNHEY and SMNVEV (reference sequence). CDR3 bases: TGCCCAGACTTCACTTTCCCCACAGATACGCAGTATTTT. Its protein is CPDFTFPTDTQYF.

This rearrangement joins TRBV7-2 to TRBJ1-5; tentative D call: TRBD1 (5 bases). This CDR3 is 15 amino acids long. CDR1 is SGHTA and CDR2 is FQGNSA in the germline V gene. V lost 5 bases to trimming and J lost 2 bases, with 13 bases between them. CDR3 sequence: CASSPRVNGNQPQHF. CDR3 nucleotides: TGTGCCAGCAGCCCCAGGGTAAATGGCAATCAGCCCCAGCATTTT.

V gene TRBV19 combines with J gene TRBJ2-7; 9 bases match TRBD1. Germline V gene lookup returns CDR1 LNHDA and CDR2 SQIVND (reference sequence). This CDR3 is built from 14 residues. With 5 bases clipped from V and 3 bases from J, the junction kept 5 bases outside the gene matches. The CDR3 coding sequence is TGTGCCAGTAGTCCTACGACAGGGGGCTACGAGCAGTACTTC. Its translation: CASSPTTGGYEQYF.